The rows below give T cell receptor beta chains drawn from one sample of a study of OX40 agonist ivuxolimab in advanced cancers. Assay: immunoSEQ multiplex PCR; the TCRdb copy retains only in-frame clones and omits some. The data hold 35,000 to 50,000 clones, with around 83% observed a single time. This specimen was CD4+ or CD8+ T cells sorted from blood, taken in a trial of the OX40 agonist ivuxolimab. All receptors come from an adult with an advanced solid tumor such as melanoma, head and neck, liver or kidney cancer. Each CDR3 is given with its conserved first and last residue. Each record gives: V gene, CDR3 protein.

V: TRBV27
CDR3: CASSLGGGTVNSPLHF

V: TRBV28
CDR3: CASSLARRGHEQYF

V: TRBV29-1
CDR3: CSGKGQFLNTEAFF

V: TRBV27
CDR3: CASSLWDSSGGRTDTQYF

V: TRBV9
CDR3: CASSASRAYTQETQYF

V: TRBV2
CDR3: CASRGDEQFF

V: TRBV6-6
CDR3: CASSYSTLEAFF

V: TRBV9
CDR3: CASSVEGAVGNEQFF

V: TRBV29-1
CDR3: CSVNMRSSGGGELFF

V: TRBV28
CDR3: CASSLGQYSNQPQHF

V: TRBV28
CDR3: CASSYPSERVNEKLFF

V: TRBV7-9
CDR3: CASSKATGGRETQYF

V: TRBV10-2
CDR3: CASSESTGRRKETQYF

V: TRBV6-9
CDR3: CASSYSLAPRAWETQYF

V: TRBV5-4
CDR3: CASSSQGDWSEPTNEKLFF

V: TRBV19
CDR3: CASSIVRGNEQFF

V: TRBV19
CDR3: CASSSGGEKLFF

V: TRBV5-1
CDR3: CASSLRQGTLTYEQYF

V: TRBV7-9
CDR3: CASSPQDLSYNSPLHF

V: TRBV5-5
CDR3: CASSSIWAKISTDTQYF

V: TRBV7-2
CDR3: CASSPREYTEAFF

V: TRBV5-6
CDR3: CASSLGAEAFF

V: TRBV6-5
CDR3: CASSLRRGGYNEQFF